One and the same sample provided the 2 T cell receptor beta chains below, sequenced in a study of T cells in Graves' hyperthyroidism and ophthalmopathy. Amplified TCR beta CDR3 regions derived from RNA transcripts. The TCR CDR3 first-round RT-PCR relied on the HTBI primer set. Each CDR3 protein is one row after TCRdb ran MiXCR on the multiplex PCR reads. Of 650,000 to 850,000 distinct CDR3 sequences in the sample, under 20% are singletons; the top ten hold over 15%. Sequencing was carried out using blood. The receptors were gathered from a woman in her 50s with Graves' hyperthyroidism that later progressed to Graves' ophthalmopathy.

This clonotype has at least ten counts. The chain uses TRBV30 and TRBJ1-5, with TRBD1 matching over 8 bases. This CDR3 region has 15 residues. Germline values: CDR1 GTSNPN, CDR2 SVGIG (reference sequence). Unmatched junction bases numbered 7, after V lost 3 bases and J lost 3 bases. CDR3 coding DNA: TGTGCCTGGAGCGCGGGGACAGGCCCCAATCAGCCCCAGCATTTT. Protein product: CAWSAGTGPNQPQHF.

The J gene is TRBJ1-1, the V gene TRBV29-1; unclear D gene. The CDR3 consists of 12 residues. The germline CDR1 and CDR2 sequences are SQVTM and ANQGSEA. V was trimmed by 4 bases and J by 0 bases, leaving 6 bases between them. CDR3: CSVGAMNTEAFF. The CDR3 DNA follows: TGCAGCGTTGGGGCCATGAACACTGAAGCTTTCTTT.